A selection of T cell receptor beta chains follows, all from one sample in a study of T cells and Merkel cell carcinoma outcomes. Using immunoSEQ multiplex PCR, the repertoire was profiled, and TCRdb retains in-frame clones only, with some absent. The table records approximately 10,000 clones, 95% to 96% of them present only once. What was sequenced was tumor tissue from Merkel cell carcinoma. Receptors were obtained from a human donor with Merkel cell carcinoma. Each CDR3 is given with its conserved first and last residue. A D gene is named only where the DNA matches it firmly. The size of a clone is reported for some rows only, either as once, few or many, or as a class for expanded clones.

clone size: few
D gene: NA
V gene: TRBV6-5
J gene: TRBJ2-6
CDR3 protein: CATRDSGANVLTF
CDR3 DNA: TGTGCCACAAGGGACTCTGGGGCCAACGTCCTGACTTTC

clone size: NA
D gene: NA
V gene: TRBV5-6
J gene: TRBJ2-5
CDR3 protein: CASSFGETQYF
CDR3 DNA: TGTGCCAGCAGCTTTGGGGAGACCCAGTACTTC

clone size: NA
D gene: NA
V gene: TRBV9
J gene: TRBJ2-6
CDR3 protein: CASSMSGFSGANVLTF
CDR3 DNA: TGTGCCAGCAGCATGTCAGGATTCTCTGGGGCCAACGTCCTGACTTTC

clone size: NA
D gene: NA
V gene: TRBV30
J gene: TRBJ2-7
CDR3 protein: CAWSVRGRFFGLEQYF
CDR3 DNA: TGTGCCTGGAGTGTACGGGGGAGGTTCTTTGGTTTGGAGCAGTACTTC

clone size: NA
D gene: TRBD1
V gene: TRBV12-5
J gene: TRBJ2-5
CDR3 protein: CASGPTDRGWEETQYF
CDR3 DNA: TGTGCTAGTGGACCAACGGACAGGGGATGGGAAGAGACCCAGTACTTC

clone size: NA
D gene: NA
V gene: TRBV18
J gene: TRBJ1-4
CDR3 protein: CASSPGQDEELFF
CDR3 DNA: TGTGCCAGTTCCCCGGGACAAGACGAAGAACTGTTTTTT

clone size: NA
D gene: NA
V gene: TRBV15
J gene: TRBJ2-3
CDR3 protein: CATSPVGGSQYF
CDR3 DNA: TGTGCCACCAGCCCAGTTGGAGGGTCCCAGTATTTT

clone size: NA
D gene: NA
V gene: TRBV2
J gene: TRBJ2-2
CDR3 protein: CASTVAGELFF
CDR3 DNA: TGTGCCAGCACGGTGGCCGGGGAGCTGTTTTTT

clone size: NA
D gene: NA
V gene: TRBV30
J gene: TRBJ2-2
CDR3 protein: CAWSRLSGGELFF
CDR3 DNA: TGTGCCTGGAGTCGGCTCTCGGGCGGGGAGCTGTTTTTT

clone size: NA
D gene: NA
V gene: TRBV28
J gene: TRBJ1-1
CDR3 protein: CASSPATPSTEAFF
CDR3 DNA: TGTGCCAGCAGCCCAGCGACCCCAAGCACTGAAGCTTTCTTT

clone size: once
D gene: NA
V gene: TRBV15
J gene: TRBJ1-5
CDR3 protein: CATSRDPDQPQHF
CDR3 DNA: TGTGCCACCAGCAGAGATCCAGATCAGCCCCAGCATTTT

clone size: NA
D gene: TRBD2
V gene: TRBV30
J gene: TRBJ2-7
CDR3 protein: CAWSVRLAGEEQYF
CDR3 DNA: TGTGCCTGGAGTGTTCGCCTAGCGGGAGAGGAGCAGTACTTC

clone size: once
D gene: NA
V gene: TRBV5-6
J gene: TRBJ2-1
CDR3 protein: CASSFLGTYRGNEQFF
CDR3 DNA: TGTGCCAGCAGCTTTTTGGGGACGTACCGAGGGAATGAGCAGTTCTTC

clone size: NA
D gene: TRBD1
V gene: TRBV6-4
J gene: TRBJ2-2
CDR3 protein: CASSVGTVTGELFF
CDR3 DNA: TGTGCCAGCAGTGTTGGGACAGTCACCGGGGAGCTGTTTTTT

clone size: NA
D gene: TRBD2
V gene: TRBV6-5
J gene: TRBJ2-3
CDR3 protein: CASSYRLAGGADTQYF
CDR3 DNA: TGTGCCAGCAGTTACCGACTAGCGGGGGGGGCGGATACGCAGTATTTT

clone size: NA
D gene: NA
V gene: TRBV30
J gene: TRBJ1-5
CDR3 protein: CAWSSIGRYSNQPQHF
CDR3 DNA: TGTGCCTGGTCCTCAATAGGACGATATAGCAATCAGCCCCAGCATTTT

clone size: few
D gene: NA
V gene: TRBV4-1
J gene: TRBJ2-1
CDR3 protein: CASSQQQASNEQFF
CDR3 DNA: TGCGCCAGCAGCCAGCAGCAGGCTAGCAATGAGCAGTTCTTC

clone size: NA
D gene: NA
V gene: TRBV11-2
J gene: TRBJ2-3
CDR3 protein: CASSSQVSTDTQYF
CDR3 DNA: TGTGCCAGCAGCTCCCAGGTCAGCACAGATACGCAGTATTTT

clone size: NA
D gene: NA
V gene: TRBV6-5
J gene: TRBJ2-7
CDR3 protein: CASSYPGSEQYF
CDR3 DNA: TGTGCCAGCAGTTACCCAGGGTCCGAGCAGTACTTC

clone size: NA
D gene: NA
V gene: TRBV5-4
J gene: TRBJ2-1
CDR3 protein: CASSQNSDEQFF
CDR3 DNA: TGTGCCAGCAGCCAAAACAGCGATGAGCAGTTCTTC

clone size: NA
D gene: NA
V gene: TRBV29-1
J gene: TRBJ2-5
CDR3 protein: CSVTRETQYF
CDR3 DNA: TGCAGCGTCACCAGAGAGACCCAGTACTTC

clone size: NA
D gene: NA
V gene: TRBV19
J gene: TRBJ2-3
CDR3 protein: CASSMSQGSSTDTQYF
CDR3 DNA: TGTGCCAGTAGTATGAGCCAGGGTAGTAGTACAGATACGCAGTATTTT

clone size: NA
D gene: NA
V gene: TRBV29-1
J gene: TRBJ2-3
CDR3 protein: CSVEGGPRTDTQYF
CDR3 DNA: TGCAGCGTTGAAGGGGGCCCCCGCACAGATACGCAGTATTTT

clone size: once
D gene: NA
V gene: TRBV7-2
J gene: TRBJ2-2
CDR3 protein: CASSSPGGAWAGELFF
CDR3 DNA: TGTGCCAGCAGCTCCCCTGGGGGGGCTTGGGCCGGGGAGCTGTTTTTT

clone size: NA
D gene: TRBD1
V gene: TRBV2
J gene: TRBJ2-4
CDR3 protein: CASRLTGGLAGNIQYF
CDR3 DNA: TGTGCCAGCAGACTAACAGGGGGACTCGCGGGGAACATTCAGTACTTC

clone size: NA
D gene: TRBD2
V gene: TRBV6-1
J gene: TRBJ2-7
CDR3 protein: CASSEVNPRERAGYEQYF
CDR3 DNA: TGTGCCAGCAGTGAAGTGAACCCGCGGGAGCGCGCTGGCTACGAGCAGTACTTC

clone size: NA
D gene: TRBD2
V gene: TRBV4-3
J gene: TRBJ2-7
CDR3 protein: CASSQVREGVGEQYF
CDR3 DNA: TGCGCCAGCAGCCAAGTGCGGGAGGGCGTGGGGGAGCAGTACTTC

clone size: NA
D gene: NA
V gene: TRBV5-4
J gene: TRBJ1-2
CDR3 protein: CASSLGGAGVYGYTF
CDR3 DNA: TGTGCCAGTAGCTTGGGAGGCGCCGGAGTCTATGGCTACACCTTC

clone size: NA
D gene: NA
V gene: TRBV14
J gene: TRBJ1-1
CDR3 protein: CASSQKEITAEAFF
CDR3 DNA: TGTGCCAGCAGCCAGAAAGAGATTACGGCTGAAGCTTTCTTT

clone size: NA
D gene: TRBD2
V gene: TRBV27
J gene: TRBJ2-3
CDR3 protein: CASSSSGKGADTQYF
CDR3 DNA: TGTGCCAGCAGCAGTAGCGGGAAGGGGGCAGATACGCAGTATTTT

clone size: once
D gene: NA
V gene: TRBV5-1
J gene: TRBJ2-3
CDR3 protein: CASSLGGRVTDTQYF
CDR3 DNA: TGCGCCAGCAGCTTGGGAGGGCGAGTCACAGATACGCAGTATTTT

clone size: NA
D gene: NA
V gene: TRBV14
J gene: TRBJ2-5
CDR3 protein: CASSLAGVVRETQYF
CDR3 DNA: TGTGCCAGCAGTCTCGCAGGAGTCGTTAGGGAGACCCAGTACTTC

clone size: once
D gene: TRBD2
V gene: TRBV6-1
J gene: TRBJ2-2
CDR3 protein: CASSVGREYHTGELFF
CDR3 DNA: TGTGCCAGCAGTGTAGGGCGGGAGTATCACACCGGGGAGCTGTTTTTT

clone size: NA
D gene: TRBD2
V gene: TRBV10-3
J gene: TRBJ2-3
CDR3 protein: CAISLAGDTDTQYF
CDR3 DNA: TGTGCCATCAGTTTAGCGGGGGACACAGATACGCAGTATTTT

clone size: once
D gene: TRBD1
V gene: TRBV10-3
J gene: TRBJ1-2
CDR3 protein: CAILTGGYGYTF
CDR3 DNA: TGTGCCATACTAACAGGGGGCTATGGCTACACCTTC

clone size: few
D gene: NA
V gene: TRBV4-3
J gene: TRBJ1-2
CDR3 protein: CASSPRLPYGYTF
CDR3 DNA: TGCGCCAGCAGCCCTCGACTACCTTATGGCTACACCTTC

clone size: NA
D gene: NA
V gene: TRBV5-5
J gene: TRBJ2-7
CDR3 protein: CASSLLMGQGENEQYF
CDR3 DNA: TGTGCCAGCAGCTTGTTAATGGGTCAGGGTGAAAACGAGCAGTACTTC

clone size: NA
D gene: TRBD2
V gene: TRBV7-9
J gene: TRBJ2-5
CDR3 protein: CASSYSGRAETQYF
CDR3 DNA: TGTGCCAGCAGCTATAGCGGGAGAGCGGAGACCCAGTACTTC

clone size: NA
D gene: NA
V gene: TRBV11-2
J gene: TRBJ2-1
CDR3 protein: CASSSFPRKADSSYNEQFF
CDR3 DNA: TGTGCCAGCAGCTCCTTCCCTCGAAAGGCGGACAGCTCCTACAATGAGCAGTTCTTC

clone size: NA
D gene: NA
V gene: TRBV6-5
J gene: TRBJ1-1
CDR3 protein: CASSYNPGTLGTEAFF
CDR3 DNA: TGTGCCAGCAGTTACAATCCGGGAACATTAGGCACTGAAGCTTTCTTT

clone size: NA
D gene: NA
V gene: TRBV29-1
J gene: TRBJ2-1
CDR3 protein: CSVGPLLGDEQFF
CDR3 DNA: TGCAGCGTTGGACCCCTCTTAGGCGATGAGCAGTTCTTC

clone size: few
D gene: TRBD1
V gene: TRBV16
J gene: TRBJ2-1
CDR3 protein: CASSSTGVEQFF
CDR3 DNA: TGTGCCAGCAGCTCTACAGGGGTTGAGCAGTTCTTC

clone size: NA
D gene: NA
V gene: TRBV7-2
J gene: TRBJ1-2
CDR3 protein: CASSSGLRDGYTF
CDR3 DNA: TGTGCCAGCAGCTCGGGACTGCGGGATGGCTATACCTTC

clone size: NA
D gene: NA
V gene: TRBV5-1
J gene: TRBJ2-7
CDR3 protein: CASSLAGSEQYF
CDR3 DNA: TGCGCCAGCAGCTTGGCCGGGTCCGAGCAGTACTTC

clone size: NA
D gene: TRBD1
V gene: TRBV18
J gene: TRBJ1-1
CDR3 protein: CASSRQGVKAFF
CDR3 DNA: TGTGCCAGCTCCCGACAGGGGGTTAAAGCTTTCTTT

clone size: NA
D gene: NA
V gene: TRBV28
J gene: TRBJ1-5
CDR3 protein: CASSLEDQPQHF
CDR3 DNA: TGTGCCAGCAGTTTAGAGGATCAGCCCCAGCATTTT

clone size: NA
D gene: TRBD1
V gene: TRBV28
J gene: TRBJ2-7
CDR3 protein: CASAPRQGALLGYF
CDR3 DNA: TGTGCCAGCGCACCTAGACAGGGGGCCCTTTTGGGTTACTTC

clone size: NA
D gene: NA
V gene: TRBV5-1
J gene: TRBJ1-1
CDR3 protein: CASSLVRVGNTEAFF
CDR3 DNA: TGCGCCAGCAGCTTGGTTCGCGTAGGGAACACTGAAGCTTTCTTT

clone size: NA
D gene: TRBD1
V gene: TRBV4-3
J gene: TRBJ2-3
CDR3 protein: CASSHRTGGTDTQYF
CDR3 DNA: TGCGCCAGCAGCCACCGGACAGGGGGCACAGATACGCAGTATTTT

clone size: once
D gene: NA
V gene: TRBV18
J gene: TRBJ2-1
CDR3 protein: CASSRTQGNEQFF
CDR3 DNA: TGTGCCAGCTCACGAACTCAGGGAAATGAGCAGTTCTTC

clone size: NA
D gene: NA
V gene: TRBV20-1
J gene: TRBJ1-2
CDR3 protein: CSAQQGYGYTF
CDR3 DNA: TGCAGTGCTCAACAGGGCTATGGCTACACCTTC

clone size: NA
D gene: TRBD1
V gene: TRBV30
J gene: TRBJ1-5
CDR3 protein: CAWSAAPGGRNQPQHF
CDR3 DNA: TGTGCCTGGAGCGCCGCGCCAGGGGGCCGCAATCAGCCCCAGCATTTT

clone size: NA
D gene: TRBD1
V gene: TRBV27
J gene: TRBJ2-7
CDR3 protein: CASSPTGTDPYEQYF
CDR3 DNA: TGTGCCAGCAGTCCCACCGGGACAGATCCTTACGAGCAGTACTTC

clone size: NA
D gene: NA
V gene: TRBV28
J gene: TRBJ1-1
CDR3 protein: CASSFQPGTEAFF
CDR3 DNA: TGTGCCAGCAGTTTCCAACCTGGGACTGAAGCTTTCTTT

clone size: NA
D gene: TRBD1
V gene: TRBV7-8
J gene: TRBJ2-3
CDR3 protein: CASSPRTGASTDTQYF
CDR3 DNA: TGTGCCAGCAGCCCGCGGACAGGGGCTAGCACAGATACGCAGTATTTT

clone size: NA
D gene: NA
V gene: TRBV30
J gene: TRBJ2-7
CDR3 protein: CAWRGFGGEQYF
CDR3 DNA: TGTGCCTGGAGGGGCTTCGGGGGCGAGCAGTACTTC

clone size: NA
D gene: NA
V gene: TRBV7-2
J gene: TRBJ1-5
CDR3 protein: CASSLRAGANQPQHF
CDR3 DNA: TGTGCCAGCAGCCTACGGGCGGGGGCCAATCAGCCCCAGCATTTT